These 15 T cell receptor beta chains originate from one sample sequenced in a study of cytomegalovirus exposure and HLA in healthy donors. PCR employed 60 Vbeta and 13 Jbeta primers. Only in-frame clones appear in the TCRdb table, and some are missing; sequencing was by immunoSEQ multiplex PCR. The repertoire includes approximately 97,000 clones, 55% to 80% of them detected once, and around 5% sits in the top ten. The sample consisted of PBMCs. These receptors were collected from a human donor in good health.

The genes are TRBV7-6 and TRBJ1-2, with D perhaps TRBD1 (6 bases). CDR3 length: 14 residues. Germline CDR1 SGHVS, CDR2 FNYEAQ. V dropped 5 bases and J dropped 0 bases, with 10 bases sitting between them. The CDR3 loop reads CASSPGQTNYGYTF. CDR3 DNA sequence: TGTGCCAGCAGCCCAGGACAGACTAACTATGGCTACACCTTC. Based on the CDR3 plus reference TRBV7-6 and TRBJ1-2, the full variable domain is GAGVSQSPRYKVTKRGQDVALRCDPISGHVSLYWYRQALGQGPEFLTYFNYEAQQDKSGLPNDRFSAERPEGSISTLTIQRTEQRDSAMYRCASSPGQTNYGYTFGSGTRLTVV.

The rearrangement links TRBV5-4 to TRBJ2-1; TRBD1 might be the D (6 bases). V was pared by 4 bases and J by 9 bases, with 23 bases between. The germline CDR1 and CDR2 sequences are SGHNT and YYREEE (reference sequence). There are 16 residues in the CDR3. The CDR3 DNA is TGTGCCAGCAGCGCTAAACAGGGCGCGGGTATGGGTGAGCAGTTCTTC. Encoded protein: CASSAKQGAGMGEQFF. Supplemented by reference TRBV5-4 and TRBJ2-1, the full variable domain reads ETGVTQSPTHLIKTRGQQVTLRCSSQSGHNTVSWYQQALGQGPQFIFQYYREEENGRGNFPPRFSGLQFPNYSSELNVNALELDDSALYLCASSAKQGAGMGEQFFGPGTRLTVL.

The rearrangement joins TRBV6-5 to TRBJ1-5, with D perhaps TRBD1 (5 bases). V dropped 6 bases and J dropped 5 bases, with 17 bases sitting between them. The length of the CDR3 is 15 residues. Germline V gene sequence: CDR1 MNHEY, CDR2 SVGAGI. CDR3 bases: TGTGCCAGCAGGGCGATTAGGGGTCGTCATCAGCCCCAGCATTTT. It specifies CASRAIRGRHQPQHF.

The chain recombines TRBV28 with TRBJ2-7, with D unresolved. The CDR3 length is 12 residues. Trimming removed 5 bases at V and 2 bases at J, with 7 bases between. Per the germline V gene, CDR1 is MDHEN and CDR2 is SYDVKM. The CDR3 loop is CASSGHPYEQYF. DNA of the CDR3: TGTGCCAGCAGTGGGCACCCCTACGAGCAGTACTTC.

The sample holds one count of this clone. At the DNA level, this CDR3 is encoded by other sequences in the same sample as well. The CDR3 DNA sequence: TGTGCCAGCACCCCAGAGAGGGCTAGCGGGAGGTGGACAGATACGCAGTATTTT. It specifies CASTPERASGRWTDTQYF. V is TRBV4-2 and J is TRBJ2-3; 11 positions match TRBD2. CDR1 is LGHNA and CDR2 is YNFKEQ in the germline V gene. The V and J ends lost 7 bases and 3 bases, in that order; junction bases with no gene match: 15. The CDR3 sequence is 18 residues long.

J is TRBJ2-5 and V is TRBV27; a weak D match, TRBD1 (6 bases). The better agreement between TRBJ2-7 and the DNA end casts doubt on the J call. The CDR3 extends over 18 amino acids. Per germline, CDR1 MNHEY and CDR2 SMNVEV (reference sequence). The CDR3 sequence: CASSSFLGTSTGTYEQYF. The CDR3 DNA follows: TGTGCCAGCAGTTCATTTTTAGGCACCTCGACAGGCACCTACGAGCAGTACTTC.

The genes are TRBV19 and TRBJ1-2, with 7 nucleotides matching TRBD1. V shed 5 bases and J 2 bases; nucleotides not matched to a gene: 8. The CDR3 sequence is 15 residues long. Germline CDR1 and CDR2: LNHDA and SQIVND (reference sequence). CDR3 sequence (DNA): TGTGCCAGTAGTCCCCTCTCACAGGGGAACTATGGCTACACCTTC. This sequence encodes CASSPLSQGNYGYTF.

The CDR3 loop is CASSQDSPAGNTGELFF. The CDR3 DNA sequence: TGCGCCAGCAGCCAAGATTCTCCAGCGGGAAACACCGGGGAGCTGTTTTTT. The rearrangement links TRBV4-1 to TRBJ2-2; 7 nucleotides line up with TRBD2. Germline loops: CDR1 MGHRA, CDR2 YSYEKL. V shed 0 bases and J 2 bases; nucleotides not matched to a gene: 6. The length of the CDR3 is 17 residues.

This chain uses TRBV27 with TRBJ1-2; no reliable D call. Germline V gives CDR1 MNHEY, CDR2 SMNVEV (reference sequence). Trimming pared 4 bases from V and 8 bases from J, leaving 14 bases between. This CDR3 spans 13 amino acids. In nucleotides, the CDR3 is TGTGCCAGCAGTTCCGTCCCCCCGGGAGGCTACACCTTC. As protein: CASSSVPPGGYTF.

V gene TRBV2 combines with J gene TRBJ2-7; D gene ambiguous. Looked up from germline, CDR1 is SNHLY and CDR2 is FYNNEI. The CDR3 runs 11 residues. The V end was cut by 2 bases, the J end by 7 bases, with 6 bases between. CDR3 loop: CASSERQEQYF. In DNA form, the CDR3 reads TGTGCCAGCAGTGAACGTCAGGAGCAGTACTTC.

CDR3 DNA sequence: TGTGCCAGCAGAGGGGGTTCCTACGAGCAGTACTTC. As protein: CASRGGSYEQYF. V and J are TRBV6-6 and TRBJ2-7, with D possibly matching TRBD1 (6 bases). This CDR3 has 12 amino acids. Trimming pared 6 bases from V and 1 base from J, leaving 7 bases between. Germline V gene data show CDR1 as MNHNY and CDR2 as SVGAGI (reference sequence).

This sequence joins TRBV6-5 and TRBJ2-7; a weak D match, TRBD2 (6 bases). The CDR3 has 13 residues. Germline V gene data show CDR1 as MNHEY and CDR2 as SVGAGI. The V end lost 8 bases, the J end lost 2 bases, and 13 bases lay between the germline ends. The CDR3 loop is CASRRDFAYEQYF. The CDR3 nucleotides read TGTGCCAGCCGGCGGGACTTTGCCTACGAGCAGTACTTC.

The rearrangement links TRBV29-1 to TRBJ1-1, with 8 bases that match TRBD1. There are 12 residues in the CDR3. The germline V gene has CDR1 SQVTM and CDR2 ANQGSEA. Losses at the gene ends were 7 bases for V and 4 bases for J; bases not matched to a gene: 5. CDR3 amino acids: CSEHRGSTEAFF. The CDR3 nucleotides are TGCAGCGAACACAGGGGGAGCACTGAAGCTTTCTTT.

The rearrangement uses TRBV21-1 and TRBJ2-5; the table's D call TRBD2 went unverified against the DNA. TRBV21-1 is termed a pseudogene. The CDR3 is 10 amino acids. CDR3 sequence: CAAEEEAQYF. The CDR3 nucleotides read TGTGCGGCGGAAGAAGAGGCCCAGTACTTC.

The chain has TRBV7-9 and TRBJ2-5, with 10 bases that match TRBD2. J gave up 2 bases and V 2 bases, and 2 bases lay outside the gene matches. This CDR3 comprises 15 residues. Germline V lookup: CDR1 SEHNR, CDR2 FQNEAQ (reference sequence). As DNA, the CDR3 is TGTGCCAGCAGCTTACCTAGCGGGGGACAAGAGACCCAGTACTTC. Translated, it gives CASSLPSGGQETQYF.